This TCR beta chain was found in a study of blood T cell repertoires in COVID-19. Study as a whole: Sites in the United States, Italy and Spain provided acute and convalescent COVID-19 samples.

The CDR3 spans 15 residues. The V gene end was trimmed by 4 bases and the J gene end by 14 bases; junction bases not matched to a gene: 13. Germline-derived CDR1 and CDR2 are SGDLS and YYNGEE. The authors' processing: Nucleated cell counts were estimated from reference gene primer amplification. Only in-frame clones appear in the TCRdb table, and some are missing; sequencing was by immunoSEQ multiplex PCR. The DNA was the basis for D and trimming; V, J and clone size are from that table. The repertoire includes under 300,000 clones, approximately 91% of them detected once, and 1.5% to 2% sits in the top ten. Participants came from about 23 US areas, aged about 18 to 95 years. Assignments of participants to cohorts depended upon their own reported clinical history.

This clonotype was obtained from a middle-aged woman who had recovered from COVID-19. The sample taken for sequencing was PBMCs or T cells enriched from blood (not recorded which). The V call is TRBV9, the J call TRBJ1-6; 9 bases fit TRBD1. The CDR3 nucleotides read TGTGCCAGCAGCCCTGACCCGGGACAGGGTGACACCCTCCACTTT. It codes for CASSPDPGQGDTLHF.